This T cell receptor beta chain was captured in a study of T cells after yellow fever vaccination. Study context: Preparation used SMART-Seq v4 Ultra Low Input for the low-cell-number fractions.

Study results and limitations: Subsequent booster samples again held most clones from primary vaccination (96% CD4, approximately 86% CD8).

Synthesis of TCR cDNA relied on 5'RACE template switching, which attached a universal primer site and UMIs. TCRdb reanalysed the 5' RACE reads using MiXCR and keeps one entry per CDR3 protein. The repertoire holds some 340,000 distinct CDR3 sequences, with approximately 11% as singletons. The CDR3 is 15 residues long. Germline V gene sequence: CDR1 SGHNT, CDR2 YYREEE (reference sequence). Trimming removed 3 bases from V and 0 bases from J; junction bases left unmatched: 5. Concerning this clonotype: Antigen: not known.

The TCR comes from a man aged 18 to 29 who received the YFV17D yellow fever vaccine. The sample in question was CD4+ T cells sorted from PBMCs, obtained 45 days after the yellow fever booster vaccination. The chain has TRBV5-4 and TRBJ1-1, with 7 bases that match TRBD1. CDR3 nucleotide sequence: TGTGCCAGCAGCTACTATGACAGGGTGAACACTGAAGCTTTCTTT. This encodes CASSYYDRVNTEAFF. The full variable domain, its missing parts supplied by reference TRBV5-4 and TRBJ1-1, is ETGVTQSPTHLIKTRGQQVTLRCSSQSGHNTVSWYQQALGQGPQFIFQYYREEENGRGNFPPRFSGLQFPNYSSELNVNALELDDSALYLCASSYYDRVNTEAFFGQGTRLTVV.